This TCR beta chain was observed in a study of T cell changes during pregnancy in multiple sclerosis. Some clones are missing from TCRdb's copy, which holds only in-frame ones; the method was immunoSEQ multiplex PCR. Found here are around 100,000 clones, over 80% of them singletons; the top ten hold 1.5% to 2.5%. Germline values: CDR1 MNHNY, CDR2 SVGAGI (reference sequence). The CDR3 totals 12 residues. V was pared by 9 bases and J by 6 bases, with 4 bases of the junction left unmatched. This chain joins TRBV6-6 and TRBJ2-1, with 8 bases matching TRBD1. Sequenced here: peripheral blood, sampled after pregnancy. This TCR was sampled from a female donor with multiple sclerosis, enrolled in a pregnancy study. DNA of the CDR3: TGTGCCAGTTATACAGGGGGCAATGAGCAGTTCTTC. This sequence encodes CASYTGGNEQFF.